The rows below give T cell receptor beta chains drawn from one sample of a study of shared clonotypes between healthy human individuals. Here immunoSEQ multiplex PCR was the method, and the copy in TCRdb shows in-frame clones only, minus some. The data hold roughly 2 million clones, with around 95% observed a single time. The sequencing sample was made of naive CD4+ T cells sorted from blood. The receptors here all came from a man between 18 and 29 years old in good health. The CDR3 runs from the conserved cysteine through the conserved F or W. A D gene is named only where the DNA matches it firmly. The size of a clone is reported for some rows only, either as once, few or many, or as a class for expanded clones.

D	J	size	V	length	CDR3	DNA
NA	TRBJ1-6	NA	TRBV11-1	13	CASSLRLRSPLHF	TGTGCCAGCAGCTTACGGCTCCGGTCACCCCTCCACTTT
TRBD1	TRBJ1-5	NA	TRBV5-1	16	CASSLGTGANNQPQHF	TGCGCCAGCAGCTTGGGGACAGGGGCGAACAATCAGCCCCAGCATTTT
NA	TRBJ1-4	NA	TRBV10-3	14	CAISDKTTNEKLFF	TGTGCCATCAGTGACAAGACAACTAATGAAAAACTGTTTTTT
TRBD1	TRBJ2-3	NA	TRBV19	16	CASSIQGARSTDTQYF	TGTGCCAGTAGTATCCAGGGGGCGAGGAGCACAGATACGCAGTATTTT
TRBD2	TRBJ2-7	NA	TRBV18	15	CASSPGLAGGYEQYF	TGTGCCAGCTCACCAGGACTAGCGGGAGGATACGAGCAGTACTTC
TRBD1	TRBJ2-5	NA	TRBV11-3	14	CASSTRQGQETQYF	TGTGCCAGCAGCACCCGACAGGGCCAAGAGACCCAGTACTTC
NA	TRBJ2-7	NA	TRBV6-6	15	CASSYPPGNSYEQYF	TGTGCCAGCAGTTACCCCCCAGGTAACTCCTACGAGCAGTACTTC
NA	TRBJ2-7	NA	TRBV2	14	CASSEVWLTYEQYF	TGTGCCAGCAGTGAGGTATGGTTGACCTACGAGCAGTACTTC
TRBD2	TRBJ2-3	NA	TRBV5-1	16	CASRLAGVLFTDTQYF	TGCGCCAGCAGACTAGCGGGGGTTCTATTCACAGATACGCAGTATTTT
NA	TRBJ2-7	NA	TRBV18	15	CASSQTRGASYEQYF	TGTGCCAGCTCACAAACGCGAGGTGCCTCCTACGAGCAGTACTTC
NA	TRBJ2-2	once	TRBV18	15	CASSTSVLGSGELFF	TGTGCCAGCTCCACCTCGGTCCTCGGATCCGGGGAGCTGTTTTTT
NA	TRBJ2-7	NA	TRBV5-1	15	CASSLRPGGDYEQYF	TGCGCCAGCAGCTTGCGCCCCGGTGGTGACTACGAGCAGTACTTC
NA	TRBJ2-2	NA	TRBV5-1	14	CASSEQGNTGELFF	TGCGCCAGCAGCGAACAGGGGAACACCGGGGAGCTGTTTTTT
NA	TRBJ2-3	NA	TRBV30	13	CAWKYSRADTQYF	TGTGCCTGGAAGTATAGCCGCGCAGATACGCAGTATTTT
TRBD1	TRBJ2-3	NA	TRBV5-1	15	CASTTGQGAGDTQYF	TGCGCCAGCACCACTGGACAGGGGGCAGGAGATACGCAGTATTTT
TRBD1	TRBJ1-6	NA	TRBV4-1	17	CASSQEGQPAYNSPLHF	TGCGCCAGCAGCCAAGAGGGACAGCCAGCTTATAATTCACCCCTCCACTTT
NA	TRBJ2-2	NA	TRBV7-9	14	CASSLAASFQELFF	TGTGCCAGCAGCTTAGCGGCGTCATTTCAAGAGCTGTTTTTT
NA	TRBJ2-1	NA	TRBV5-1	16	CASSLRLDGSYNEQFF	TGCGCCAGCAGCTTGCGTTTGGACGGATCCTACAATGAGCAGTTCTTC
NA	TRBJ2-5	NA	TRBV11-3	15	CASSLGGTGQETQYF	TGTGCCAGCAGCTTAGGGGGGACTGGACAAGAGACCCAGTACTTC
NA	TRBJ1-5	NA	TRBV6-1	13	CASSEDRAQPQHF	TGTGCCAGCAGTGAAGACAGGGCCCAGCCCCAGCATTTT
NA	TRBJ2-3	NA	TRBV5-1	18	CASSLVPSRQPTTDTQYF	TGCGCCAGCAGCTTGGTCCCTTCGAGGCAGCCGACCACAGATACGCAGTATTTT
TRBD1	TRBJ1-2	NA	TRBV27	17	CASSLTGTGIKVMGYTF	TGTGCCAGCAGTCTGACCGGGACAGGGATTAAGGTTATGGGCTACACCTTC
NA	TRBJ2-2	NA	TRBV5-1	16	CASSLRAVSNTGELFF	TGCGCCAGCAGCCTCCGGGCAGTCTCAAACACCGGGGAGCTGTTTTTT
TRBD1	TRBJ1-1	NA	TRBV30	14	CAWFRTGGNTEAFF	TGTGCCTGGTTTCGGACAGGAGGGAACACTGAAGCTTTCTTT
TRBD2	TRBJ2-2	NA	TRBV7-2	18	CASSPRLAGGTNTGELFF	TGTGCCAGCAGCCCCCGACTAGCGGGGGGAACGAACACCGGGGAGCTGTTTTTT
NA	TRBJ2-5	NA	TRBV9	14	CASSDRGGEETQYF	TGTGCCAGCAGCGACAGAGGCGGGGAAGAGACCCAGTACTTC
NA	TRBJ2-2	NA	TRBV10-2	13	CASSEQGRTELFF	TGCGCCAGCAGTGAGCAGGGTAGGACAGAGCTGTTTTTT
NA	TRBJ1-2	NA	TRBV4-1	16	CASSQEGTGTRYGYTF	TGCGCCAGCAGCCAAGAAGGGACGGGAACTCGGTATGGCTACACCTTC
TRBD1	TRBJ1-1	few	TRBV5-1	14	CASSLQGVNTEAFF	TGCGCCAGCAGCTTACAGGGGGTGAACACTGAAGCTTTCTTT
TRBD1	TRBJ1-5	NA	TRBV28	15	CASVLQGRSNQPQHF	TGTGCCAGCGTATTACAGGGGAGGAGCAATCAGCCCCAGCATTTT
NA	TRBJ1-6	once	TRBV9	15	CASSKGGTFNSPLHF	TGTGCCAGCAGCAAAGGGGGGACATTTAATTCACCCCTCCACTTT
NA	TRBJ1-1	NA	TRBV7-2	15	CASSLESGPNTEAFF	TGTGCCAGCAGCTTAGAATCGGGACCCAACACTGAAGCTTTCTTT
NA	TRBJ1-4	NA	TRBV7-2	14	CASSYRDGGEKLFF	TGTGCCAGCAGCTACCGGGACGGAGGTGAAAAACTGTTTTTT
TRBD1	TRBJ2-5	NA	TRBV2	12	CACSGQGETQYF	TGTGCCTGCAGCGGACAGGGGGAGACCCAGTACTTC
TRBD1	TRBJ1-4	NA	TRBV11-2	17	CASSLEGRGPGLGKLFF	TGTGCCAGCAGCTTAGAGGGCAGGGGGCCAGGTTTGGGAAAACTGTTTTTT
NA	TRBJ1-5	NA	TRBV19	15	CATPLGGTGNQPQHF	TGTGCCACCCCCCTTGGGGGCACTGGCAATCAGCCCCAGCATTTT
TRBD2	TRBJ2-2	NA	TRBV30	14	CAWRPAGGTGELFF	TGTGCCTGGAGGCCAGCGGGAGGGACCGGGGAGCTGTTTTTT
TRBD1	TRBJ1-2	NA	TRBV5-4	14	CASSTMTGLGGYTF	TGTGCCAGCAGCACAATGACAGGGCTAGGCGGCTACACCTTC
NA	TRBJ2-7	NA	TRBV15	15	CATSRDGSPAYEQYF	TGTGCCACCAGCAGAGATGGGAGTCCTGCCTACGAGCAGTACTTC
TRBD2	TRBJ2-3	NA	TRBV27	14	CASSSLAGPDTQYF	TGTGCCAGCAGTTCTCTAGCGGGGCCAGATACGCAGTATTTT
NA	TRBJ2-2	NA	TRBV5-6	15	CASSYDTPNTGELFF	TGTGCCAGCAGCTACGACACCCCGAACACCGGGGAGCTGTTTTTT
NA	TRBJ2-5	NA	TRBV10-3	13	CAISENSGQNQYF	TGTGCCATCAGTGAGAATTCGGGTCAGAACCAGTACTTC
NA	TRBJ2-3	NA	TRBV9	14	CASSVVAATDTQYF	TGTGCCAGCAGCGTAGTTGCGGCCACAGATACGCAGTATTTT
TRBD2	TRBJ2-7	NA	TRBV6-6	15	CASRATSGGVSKQYF	TGTGCCAGCAGAGCCACTAGCGGGGGGGTTTCCAAGCAGTACTTC
NA	TRBJ2-2	once	TRBV11-2	13	CASSLVGAGELFF	TGTGCCAGCAGCTTAGTAGGGGCCGGGGAGCTGTTTTTT
NA	TRBJ2-4	NA	TRBV7-2	14	CASSPQLQANIQYF	TGTGCCAGCAGCCCCCAGTTGCAGGCCAACATTCAGTACTTC
NA	TRBJ1-5	NA	TRBV6-5	13	CASSYTGSPPQHF	TGTGCCAGCAGTTACACAGGTTCCCCGCCCCAGCATTTT
TRBD1	TRBJ1-5	NA	TRBV19	15	CASSKGQGGNQPQHF	TGTGCCAGTAGTAAGGGACAGGGCGGAAATCAGCCCCAGCATTTT
NA	TRBJ1-2	NA	TRBV29-1	13	CSVESPRIYGYTF	TGCAGCGTTGAGTCCCCCAGGATCTATGGCTACACCTTC
NA	TRBJ2-2	NA	TRBV30	15	CAWSALAPRTGELFF	TGTGCCTGGAGTGCACTAGCCCCCAGAACCGGGGAGCTGTTTTTT
NA	TRBJ2-5	NA	TRBV2	11	CASSEAETQYF	TGTGCCAGCAGTGAGGCAGAGACCCAGTACTTC
TRBD2	TRBJ2-1	NA	TRBV5-1	17	CASSVAGGPYLYNEQFF	TGCGCCAGCAGCGTAGCGGGGGGGCCTTATCTCTACAATGAGCAGTTCTTC
TRBD1	TRBJ2-7	NA	TRBV5-1	17	CASSPSTGAPGSYEQYF	TGCGCCAGCAGCCCAAGTACAGGGGCCCCCGGCTCCTACGAGCAGTACTTC
NA	TRBJ2-7	NA	TRBV11-2	15	CASSLGLVSSYEQYF	TGTGCCAGCAGCTTAGGTCTAGTATCGTCCTACGAGCAGTACTTC
NA	TRBJ2-7	NA	TRBV18	14	CASSPDLDYGEQYF	TGTGCCAGCTCACCGGATTTGGATTATGGAGAGCAGTACTTC
TRBD2	TRBJ2-1	NA	TRBV28	14	CASRTSGDYNEQFF	TGTGCCAGCAGGACTAGCGGGGATTACAATGAGCAGTTCTTC
NA	TRBJ2-7	NA	TRBV7-2	15	CASSFSQGFSYEQYF	TGTGCCAGCAGCTTTTCTCAGGGGTTCTCCTACGAGCAGTACTTC
TRBD1	TRBJ1-2	few	TRBV18	16	CASSPLLGQGVYGYTF	TGTGCCAGCTCACCACTCTTAGGACAGGGTGTCTATGGCTACACCTTC
NA	TRBJ2-2	NA	TRBV30	14	CACTRQAGVGELFF	TGTGCCTGCACGCGACAGGCGGGGGTCGGGGAGCTGTTTTTT
TRBD1	TRBJ2-1	NA	TRBV28	14	CASREQGGYNEQFF	TGTGCCAGCAGGGAACAGGGGGGCTACAATGAGCAGTTCTTC